The subject of this entry is one TCR beta chain. The sample comes from a study of T cells in Graves' hyperthyroidism and ophthalmopathy. CDR1 is SEHNR and CDR2 is FQNEAQ in the germline V gene (reference sequence). The V gene lost 7 bases and the J gene lost 0 bases, with 13 bases spanning the gap. The CDR3 is 15 amino acids. Researchers took RNA transcripts and amplified the TCR beta CDR3 regions from them. RT-PCR in the first round (using the HTBI primer set) targeted the TCR CDR3. Each CDR3 protein gets one entry after TCRdb re-called the multiplex PCR reads with MiXCR. The repertoire holds over 400,000 distinct CDR3 sequences, with about 22% as singletons.

This sequence originates from a woman in her 70s with Graves' ophthalmopathy. Sample: blood. V gene TRBV7-9 combines with J gene TRBJ2-1; D is unclear. The DNA of the CDR3 is TGTGCCAGCATTTCCTCAGGAGCCTCCTACAATGAGCAGTTCTTC. Amino acid sequence: CASISSGASYNEQFF.